The entry below gives a single T cell receptor (beta chain) sequence along with its context. TCRdb keeps only in-frame clones here, not all; method: immunoSEQ multiplex PCR. The repertoire has 120,000 or so clones, around 82% of them found once; the top ten carry around 5.6%. The source of the sample is a study of blood T cell repertoires in COVID-19. Looking at the study overall: COVID-19 samples collected from the United States, Italy and Spain covered acute and convalescent phases. T cells, B-cell-depleted T cells, or PBMCs provided the cDNA or gDNA that served as material.

The CDR3 loop spans 15 amino acids. Germline values: CDR1 KGHSH, CDR2 LQKENI. The ends lost 4 bases at V and 4 bases at J; junction bases unmatched: 6. The clonotype originates from a man aged 80 or over with active or convalescent COVID-19. This chain links TRBV18 with TRBJ1-1; 10 bases are a match to TRBD1. Sequencing input: peripheral blood. In DNA form, the CDR3 reads TGTGCCAGCTCACTATCGACAGGGGGCCTCACTGAAGCTTTCTTT. This codes for CASSLSTGGLTEAFF.